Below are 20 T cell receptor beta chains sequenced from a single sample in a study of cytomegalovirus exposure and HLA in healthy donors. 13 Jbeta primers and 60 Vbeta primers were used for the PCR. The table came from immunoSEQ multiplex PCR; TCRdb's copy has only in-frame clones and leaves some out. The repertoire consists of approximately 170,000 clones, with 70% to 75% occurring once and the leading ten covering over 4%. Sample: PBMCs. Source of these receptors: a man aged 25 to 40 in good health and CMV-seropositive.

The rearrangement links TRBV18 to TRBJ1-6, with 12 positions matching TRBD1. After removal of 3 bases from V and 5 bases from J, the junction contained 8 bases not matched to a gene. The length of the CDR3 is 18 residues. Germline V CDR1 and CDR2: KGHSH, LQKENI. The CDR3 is CASSPRGTGGENNSPLHF. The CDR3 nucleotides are TGTGCCAGCTCACCGAGAGGGACAGGGGGCGAGAATAATTCACCCCTCCACTTT.

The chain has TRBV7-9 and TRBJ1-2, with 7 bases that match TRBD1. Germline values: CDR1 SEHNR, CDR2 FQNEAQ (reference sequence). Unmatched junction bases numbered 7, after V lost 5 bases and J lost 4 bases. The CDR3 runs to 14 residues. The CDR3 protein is CASSRRDRFYGYTF. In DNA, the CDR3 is TGTGCCAGCAGCCGCCGGGACAGATTCTATGGCTACACCTTC.

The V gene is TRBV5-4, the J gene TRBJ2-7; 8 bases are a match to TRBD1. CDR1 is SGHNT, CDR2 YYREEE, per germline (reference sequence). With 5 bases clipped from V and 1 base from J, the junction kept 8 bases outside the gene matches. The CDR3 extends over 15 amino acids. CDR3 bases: TGTGCCAGCAGACGTGACAGGGGTAGATCCTACGAGCAGTACTTC. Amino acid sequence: CASRRDRGRSYEQYF.

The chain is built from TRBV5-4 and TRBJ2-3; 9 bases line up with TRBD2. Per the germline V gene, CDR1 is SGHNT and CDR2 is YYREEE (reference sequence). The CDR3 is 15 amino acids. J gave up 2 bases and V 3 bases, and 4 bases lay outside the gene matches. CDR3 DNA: TGTGCCAGCAGCTCCTCTAGCGGGGCCACAGATACGCAGTATTTT. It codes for CASSSSSGATDTQYF.

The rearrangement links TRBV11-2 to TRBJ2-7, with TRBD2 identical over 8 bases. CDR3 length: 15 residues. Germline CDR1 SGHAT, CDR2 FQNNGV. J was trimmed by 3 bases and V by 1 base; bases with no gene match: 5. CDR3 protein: CASSLVAGGGYEQYF. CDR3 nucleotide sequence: TGTGCCAGCAGCTTAGTTGCGGGAGGTGGCTACGAGCAGTACTTC.

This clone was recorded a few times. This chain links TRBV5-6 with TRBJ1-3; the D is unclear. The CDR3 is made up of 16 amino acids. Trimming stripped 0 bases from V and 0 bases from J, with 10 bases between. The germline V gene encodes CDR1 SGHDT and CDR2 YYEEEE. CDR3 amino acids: CASSLGVEHSGNTIYF. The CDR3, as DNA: TGTGCCAGCAGCTTGGGTGTCGAGCACTCTGGAAACACCATATATTTT.

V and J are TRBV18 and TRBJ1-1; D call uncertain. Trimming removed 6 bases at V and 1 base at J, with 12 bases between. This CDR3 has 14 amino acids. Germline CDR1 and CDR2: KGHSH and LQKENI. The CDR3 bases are TGTGCCAGCTCTCCTACTAACTCGAACACTGAAGCTTTCTTT. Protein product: CASSPTNSNTEAFF.

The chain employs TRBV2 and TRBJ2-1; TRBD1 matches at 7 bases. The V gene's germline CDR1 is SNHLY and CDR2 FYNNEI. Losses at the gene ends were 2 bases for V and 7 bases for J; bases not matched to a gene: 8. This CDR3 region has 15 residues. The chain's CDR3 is CASSENRGVTNEQFF. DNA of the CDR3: TGTGCCAGCAGTGAAAACAGGGGCGTTACAAATGAGCAGTTCTTC.

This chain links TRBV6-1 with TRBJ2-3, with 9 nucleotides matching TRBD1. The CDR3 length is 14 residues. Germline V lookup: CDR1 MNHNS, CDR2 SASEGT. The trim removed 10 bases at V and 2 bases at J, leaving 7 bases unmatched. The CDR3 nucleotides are TGTGCCATCCTTGGACAGGGGAACACAGATACGCAGTATTTT. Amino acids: CAILGQGNTDTQYF.

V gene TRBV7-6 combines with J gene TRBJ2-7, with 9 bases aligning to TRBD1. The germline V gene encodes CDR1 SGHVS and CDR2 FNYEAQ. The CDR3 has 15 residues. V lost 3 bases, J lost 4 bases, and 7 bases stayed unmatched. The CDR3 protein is CASSFRTGVQYEQYF. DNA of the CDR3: TGTGCCAGCAGCTTCCGGACAGGGGTGCAATACGAGCAGTACTTC. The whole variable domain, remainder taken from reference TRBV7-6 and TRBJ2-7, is GAGVSQSPRYKVTKRGQDVALRCDPISGHVSLYWYRQALGQGPEFLTYFNYEAQQDKSGLPNDRFSAERPEGSISTLTIQRTEQRDSAMYRCASSFRTGVQYEQYFGPGTRLTVT.

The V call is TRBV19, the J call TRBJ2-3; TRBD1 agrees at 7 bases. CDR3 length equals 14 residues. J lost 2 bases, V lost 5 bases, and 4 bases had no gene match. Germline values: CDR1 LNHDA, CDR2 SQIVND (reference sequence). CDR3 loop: CASSRDRATDTQYF. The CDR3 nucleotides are TGTGCCAGTAGTCGGGACAGAGCCACAGATACGCAGTATTTT.

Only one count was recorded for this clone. The CDR3 loop is CASSLEGLAGEELFF. CDR3 bases: TGTGCCAGCAGCTTAGAAGGTCTAGCGGGAGAGGAGCTGTTTTTT. The V gene is TRBV11-3, the J gene TRBJ2-2; 10 bases align to TRBD2. The J segment lost 10 bases and the V segment lost 0 bases, leaving 5 bases of the junction unmatched. CDR3 length: 15 amino acids. CDR1 is SGHNT and CDR2 is YENEEA in the germline V gene.

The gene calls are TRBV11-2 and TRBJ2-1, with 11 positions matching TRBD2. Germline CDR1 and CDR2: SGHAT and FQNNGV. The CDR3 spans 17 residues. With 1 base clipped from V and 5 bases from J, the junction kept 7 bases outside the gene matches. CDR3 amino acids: CASSLAGRGLADNEQFF. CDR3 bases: TGTGCCAGCAGCTTAGCCGGTAGGGGACTAGCGGACAATGAGCAGTTCTTC.

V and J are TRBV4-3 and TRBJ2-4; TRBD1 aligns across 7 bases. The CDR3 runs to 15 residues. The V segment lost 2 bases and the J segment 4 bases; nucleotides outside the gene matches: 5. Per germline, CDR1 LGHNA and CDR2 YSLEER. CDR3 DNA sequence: TGCGCCAGCAGCCAATTCTCGACAGGGAAAAACATTCAGTACTTC. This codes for CASSQFSTGKNIQYF.

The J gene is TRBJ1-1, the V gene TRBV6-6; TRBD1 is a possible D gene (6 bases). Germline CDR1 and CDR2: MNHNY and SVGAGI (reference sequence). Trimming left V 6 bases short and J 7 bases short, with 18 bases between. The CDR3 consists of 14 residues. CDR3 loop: CASSPLGAINEAFF. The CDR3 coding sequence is TGTGCCAGCAGCCCATTGGGGGCGATCAATGAAGCTTTCTTT.

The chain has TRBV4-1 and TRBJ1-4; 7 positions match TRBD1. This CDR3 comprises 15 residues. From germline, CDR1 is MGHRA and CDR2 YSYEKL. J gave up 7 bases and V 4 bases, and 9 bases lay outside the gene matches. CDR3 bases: TGCGCCAGCAGCCCGGACCCAGGGGGAACTGAAAAACTGTTTTTT. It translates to CASSPDPGGTEKLFF.

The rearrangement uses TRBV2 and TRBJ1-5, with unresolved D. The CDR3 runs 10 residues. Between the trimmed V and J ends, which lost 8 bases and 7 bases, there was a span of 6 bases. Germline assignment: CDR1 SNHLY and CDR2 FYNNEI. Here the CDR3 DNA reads TGTGCCAGCGGGAGGCAGCCCCAGCATTTT. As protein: CASGRQPQHF.

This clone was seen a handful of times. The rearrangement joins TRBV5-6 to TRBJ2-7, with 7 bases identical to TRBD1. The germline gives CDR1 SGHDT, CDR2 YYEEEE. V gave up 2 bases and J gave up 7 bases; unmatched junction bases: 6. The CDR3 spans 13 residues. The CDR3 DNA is TGTGCCAGCAGCTTTGGGACAGAGAATGAGCAGTACTTC. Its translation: CASSFGTENEQYF.

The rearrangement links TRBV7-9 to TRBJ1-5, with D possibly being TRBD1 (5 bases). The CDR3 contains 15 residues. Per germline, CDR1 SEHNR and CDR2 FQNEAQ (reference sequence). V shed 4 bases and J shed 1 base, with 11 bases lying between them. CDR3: CASSWGTGSNQPQHF. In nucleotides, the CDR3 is TGTGCCAGCAGCTGGGGCACTGGGAGCAATCAGCCCCAGCATTTT.

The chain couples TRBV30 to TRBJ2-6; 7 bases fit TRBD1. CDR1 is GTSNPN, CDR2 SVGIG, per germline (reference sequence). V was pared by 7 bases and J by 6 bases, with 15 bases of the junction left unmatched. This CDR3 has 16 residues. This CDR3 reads CASRRDRALVANVLTF. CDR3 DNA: TGTGCCTCCCGCCGGGACAGAGCACTTGTGGCCAACGTCCTGACTTTC.